The 26 T cell receptor beta chains below come from one sample, sequenced in a study of neoadjuvant anti-PD-1 for oral cavity cancer. Only in-frame clones appear in the TCRdb table, and some are missing; sequencing was by immunoSEQ multiplex PCR. Among under 8,000 clones listed, approximately 60% were seen once. Time point reported: after neoadjuvant nivolumab, at surgical resection. The sample was PBMCs, taken after nivolumab (anti-PD-1) treatment. These receptors came from a person between 40 and 80 years old with oral cavity squamous cell carcinoma.

The chain links TRBV10-3 to TRBJ1-4; weak D call: TRBD1 (5 bases). V lost 10 bases and J 6 bases, leaving 18 bases between the germline ends. The CDR3 covers 14 residues. The germline gives CDR1 ENHRY, CDR2 SYGVKD. CDR3 DNA sequence: TGTGCCACCAGGGACGCTCGGGCTGATGAAAAACTGTTTTTT. This codes for CATRDARADEKLFF.

The chain has TRBV12-5 and TRBJ2-3, with 12 positions matching TRBD2. The junction had 5 bases not matched to a gene; V was cut back by 7 bases and J by 3 bases. Germline values: CDR1 LGHNT, CDR2 FRNRAP. CDR3 length equals 15 residues. The CDR3 sequence is CASALTSGGTDTQYF. The CDR3 DNA follows: TGTGCTAGTGCCCTCACTAGCGGGGGGACAGATACGCAGTATTTT. Complete variable domain (other parts from reference TRBV12-5 and TRBJ2-3): DARVTQTPRHKVTEMGQEVTMRCQPILGHNTVFWYRQTMMQGLELLAYFRNRAPLDDSGMPKDRFSAEMPDATLATLKIQPSEPRDSAVYFCASALTSGGTDTQYFGPGTRLTVL.

V gene TRBV7-2 combines with J gene TRBJ1-5, with 9 positions matching TRBD1. Germline-derived CDR1 and CDR2 are SGHTA and FQGNSA. The CDR3 spans 15 residues. The J segment lost 6 bases and the V segment lost 1 base, leaving 4 bases of the junction unmatched. As DNA, the CDR3 is TGTGCCAGCAGCTTAGGGGACAGGGCAGGTCAGCCCCAGCATTTT. Its translation: CASSLGDRAGQPQHF.

The chain employs TRBV19 and TRBJ1-2; 9 nucleotides line up with TRBD1. The CDR3 is 14 amino acids. From germline, CDR1 is LNHDA and CDR2 SQIVND (reference sequence). The V segment lost 4 bases and the J segment 4 bases; nucleotides outside the gene matches: 4. CDR3 coding DNA: TGTGCCAGTAGTACCGGGACAGGGAGCTATGGCTACACCTTC. Translated: CASSTGTGSYGYTF.

CDR3 nucleotides: TGCGCCAGCAGCCCCTCGCAGCGGGGGGAAGTAGGTGAGCAGTTCTTC. Its protein product is CASSPSQRGEVGEQFF. V and J are TRBV4-1 and TRBJ2-1, with TRBD2 matching 9 bases. Losses at the gene ends were 4 bases for V and 9 bases for J; bases not matched to a gene: 13. This CDR3 has 16 residues. Germline values: CDR1 MGHRA, CDR2 YSYEKL.

The V call is TRBV10-3, the J call TRBJ2-1; 7 bases are shared with TRBD2. The CDR3 covers 15 residues. V dropped 7 bases and J dropped 4; count of bases not matched to a gene: 10. The germline V gene encodes CDR1 ENHRY and CDR2 SYGVKD. For the CDR3, the DNA is TGTGCCATCACGCGAACTAGCGCAAAATACAATGAGCAGTTCTTC. Amino acid sequence: CAITRTSAKYNEQFF.

The genes are TRBV13 and TRBJ1-4; a possible D gene is TRBD1 (6 bases). Deletions cut 1 base from V and 6 bases from J, with 12 bases between. From germline, CDR1 is PRHDT and CDR2 FYEKMQ (reference sequence). The CDR3 has 15 amino acids. The CDR3 protein is CASSLEGGGDEKLFF. In nucleotides, the CDR3 is TGTGCCAGCAGCTTAGAAGGCGGGGGCGATGAAAAACTGTTTTTT. Full variable domain (rest looked up from reference TRBV13 and TRBJ1-4): AAGVIQSPRHLIKEKRETATLKCYPIPRHDTVYWYQQGPGQDPQFLISFYEKMQSDKGSIPDRFSAQQFSDYHSELNMSSLELGDSALYFCASSLEGGGDEKLFFGSGTQLSVL.

V and J are TRBV4-3 and TRBJ2-7; D gene ambiguous. The length of the CDR3 is 15 residues. CDR1 and CDR2 (germline): LGHNA, YSLEER. V lost 6 bases, J lost 3 bases, and 18 bases lay in between. CDR3 coding DNA: TGCGCCAGCAGGCAGTCCCACCAAACCGACTACGAGCAGTACTTC. This translates into CASRQSHQTDYEQYF.

The chain recombines TRBV6-1 with TRBJ2-7; TRBD1 agrees at 11 bases. The CDR3 totals 15 residues. The trim removed 6 bases at V and 1 base at J, leaving 5 bases unmatched. Germline CDR1 and CDR2: MNHNS and SASEGT. The CDR3, as DNA: TGTGCCAGCAGGCAAGGACAGGGGGCATCCTACGAGCAGTACTTC. Protein product: CASRQGQGASYEQYF.

The V gene is TRBV10-3, the J gene TRBJ2-2; D not certain. V lost 6 bases and J 2 bases, leaving 4 bases between the germline ends. Per the germline V gene, CDR1 is ENHRY and CDR2 is SYGVKD. The CDR3 length is 12 residues. Here the CDR3 DNA reads TGTGCCATCAGACAAAACACCGGGGAGCTGTTTTTT. This gives the protein CAIRQNTGELFF.

This rearrangement joins TRBV7-2 to TRBJ1-1; D is undetermined. The CDR3 sequence is 15 residues long. Germline-derived CDR1 and CDR2 are SGHTA and FQGNSA. Trimming removed 7 bases at V and 0 bases at J, with 15 bases between. CDR3: CASTIREGMNTEAFF. DNA of the CDR3: TGTGCCAGCACCATCCGGGAGGGCATGAACACTGAAGCTTTCTTT. Complete variable domain (other parts from reference TRBV7-2 and TRBJ1-1): GAGVSQSPSNKVTEKGKDVELRCDPISGHTALYWYRQSLGQGLEFLIYFQGNSAPDKSGLPSDRFSAERTGGSVSTLTIQRTQQEDSAVYLCASTIREGMNTEAFFGQGTRLTVV.

The V and J genes are TRBV4-3 and TRBJ1-3, with D hard to call. CDR1 is LGHNA and CDR2 is YSLEER in the germline V gene. Deletions cut 1 base from V and 2 bases from J, with 9 bases between. The length of the CDR3 is 15 residues. The CDR3 DNA is TGCGCCAGCAGCCAAGGTCCGGGTACTGGAAACACCATATATTTT. It encodes CASSQGPGTGNTIYF.

The chain uses TRBV4-1 and TRBJ2-5, with 11 bases matching TRBD2. Germline-derived CDR1 and CDR2 are MGHRA and YSYEKL. The ends lost 4 bases at V and 5 bases at J; junction bases unmatched: 12. This CDR3 region has 17 residues. The CDR3 region is CASSPRPSGGPGETQYF. The CDR3 nucleotides are TGCGCCAGCAGCCCCCGGCCTAGCGGGGGGCCAGGGGAGACCCAGTACTTC.

This CDR3 reads CASSLGGIQPQHF. The CDR3 nucleotides read TGTGCCAGCAGCTTAGGGGGGATTCAGCCCCAGCATTTT. The rearrangement uses TRBV7-2 and TRBJ1-5, with D perhaps matching TRBD1 (5 bases). The CDR3 consists of 13 residues. The germline V gene encodes CDR1 SGHTA and CDR2 FQGNSA. Trimming removed 1 base from V and 6 bases from J, with 7 bases in between.

This sequence joins TRBV7-7 and TRBJ2-1, with 10 bases that match TRBD2. V lost 6 bases, J lost 0 bases, and 14 bases stayed unmatched. This CDR3 region has 19 residues. Germline CDR1 is SSHAT and CDR2 is FNYEAQ (reference sequence). The CDR3 sequence: CASSCAILAGDSSYNEQFF. As DNA, the CDR3 is TGTGCCAGCAGTTGTGCAATCCTAGCGGGGGACAGCTCCTACAATGAGCAGTTCTTC.

CDR3 amino acids: CASSNRQGNYGYTF. The CDR3 DNA reads TGTGCCAGCAGCAATCGGCAGGGCAACTATGGCTACACCTTC. The V gene is TRBV21-1, the J gene TRBJ1-2; the D segment call TRBD1 is taken from the table without a DNA check. TRBV21-1 is marked as a pseudogene. The CDR3 runs to 14 residues.

This chain connects TRBV7-2 to TRBJ2-3; 13 nucleotides line up with TRBD2. V lost 0 bases and J lost 2; bases outside the gene matches: 5. Germline CDR1 is SGHTA and CDR2 is FQGNSA. The CDR3 is 18 amino acids. CDR3 nucleotides: TGTGCCAGCAGCTTAGCGAGACTAGCGGGGGGCCTCACAGATACGCAGTATTTT. Encoded protein: CASSLARLAGGLTDTQYF.

J is TRBJ1-4 and V is TRBV2, with TRBD1 as a possible D gene (6 bases). Germline CDR1 and CDR2: SNHLY and FYNNEI. The CDR3 totals 13 residues. Trimming cost V 4 bases and J 8 bases, with 11 bases left between them. The CDR3 DNA reads TGTGCCAGCAGTGCCAGGGGTCGGGAAAAACTGTTTTTT. This gives the protein CASSARGREKLFF.

This chain links TRBV15 with TRBJ1-5, with a tentative D call TRBD1 (5 bases). Germline assignment: CDR1 LNHNV and CDR2 YYDKDF (reference sequence). CDR3 length: 15 residues. V lost 0 bases and J lost 4, with 10 bases in between. The CDR3 here is CATSRDNGGNQPQHF. In DNA form, the CDR3 reads TGTGCCACCAGCAGAGATAATGGGGGGAATCAGCCCCAGCATTTT.

The V gene is TRBV19, the J gene TRBJ2-7, with D uncertain. The CDR3 length is 14 residues. CDR1 LNHDA and CDR2 SQIVND come from the germline V gene (reference sequence). The V gene lost 1 base and the J gene lost 5 bases, with 12 bases spanning the gap. DNA for the CDR3: TGTGCCAGTAGTATAGTTGTAGGGATGGACGAGCAGTACTTC. This translates into CASSIVVGMDEQYF. Based on the CDR3 plus reference TRBV19 and TRBJ2-7, the full variable domain is DGGITQSPKYLFRKEGQNVTLSCEQNLNHDAMYWYRQDPGQGLRLIYYSQIVNDFQKGDIAEGYSVSREKKESFPLTVTSAQKNPTAFYLCASSIVVGMDEQYFGPGTRLTVT.

The chain employs TRBV4-3 and TRBJ2-3; the D call may be TRBD1 or TRBD2 (6 bases each). V lost 0 bases, J lost 6 bases, and 19 bases lay in between. CDR1 LGHNA and CDR2 YSLEER come from the germline V gene. This CDR3 region has 17 residues. CDR3 amino acids: CASSQDGLEGGMDTQYF. The CDR3, as DNA: TGCGCCAGCAGCCAAGATGGGCTTGAGGGGGGAATGGATACGCAGTATTTT.

This rearrangement joins TRBV15 to TRBJ1-3; D ambiguous. The CDR3 contains 16 residues. The V end was cut by 3 bases, the J end by 0 bases, with 12 bases between. The germline CDR1 and CDR2 sequences are LNHNV and YYDKDF (reference sequence). The CDR3: CATSRVDYNSGNTIYF. In DNA form, the CDR3 reads TGTGCCACCAGCAGGGTAGATTACAACTCTGGAAACACCATATATTTT.

The chain carries TRBV29-1 and TRBJ2-5; possibly TRBD1 for D (7 bases). In germline, CDR1 is SQVTM, CDR2 ANQGSEA. Trimming removed 8 bases from V and 1 base from J, with 17 bases in between. This CDR3 region has 14 residues. CDR3 in DNA: TGCAGCACTACCGGAGGGGGCGTCCAAGAGACCCAGTACTTC. Translation gives CSTTGGGVQETQYF.

The V call is TRBV7-2, the J call TRBJ2-3; TRBD2 might be the D (6 bases). CDR1 and CDR2 from the germline V gene are SGHTA and FQGNSA. The germline V and J ends were trimmed by 3 bases and 1 base, with 8 bases remaining between them. The CDR3 has 14 amino acids. The CDR3 spells CASSLPSGTDTQYF. Here the CDR3 DNA reads TGTGCCAGCAGCTTGCCTAGCGGCACAGATACGCAGTATTTT.

This clone was observed a handful of times. The rearrangement uses TRBV7-9 and TRBJ1-2; D not certain. CDR1 is SEHNR, CDR2 FQNEAQ, per germline (reference sequence). Trimming cost V 5 bases and J 6 bases, with 16 bases left between them. The CDR3 runs to 14 residues. This CDR3 is CASSPPNSHHGYTF. CDR3 sequence (DNA): TGTGCCAGCAGCCCCCCCAACAGTCACCATGGCTACACCTTC.

This rearrangement joins TRBV4-3 to TRBJ1-1; unclear D gene. In germline, CDR1 is LGHNA, CDR2 YSLEER. The CDR3 sequence is 14 residues long. V lost 0 bases and J lost 1, with 6 bases in between. The CDR3 sequence is CASSQDRGNTEAFF. CDR3 DNA: TGCGCCAGCAGCCAAGATAGAGGGAACACTGAAGCTTTCTTT.